Here is one T cell receptor beta chain with its context. Its cognate antigen has yet to be identified. A junction end diverges from the germline sequence, so it may reflect a read error. The data were taken from a study of blood T cell repertoires in COVID-19 (TCRdb year 2020). Describing the broader study: The collaborator samples originated in the United States, Italy and Spain and spanned the acute and convalescent phases of COVID-19. The material from the prospective study consisted of cDNA or gDNA derived from T cells, B-cell-depleted T cells, or PBMCs. Subjects who had been exposed to COVID-19, were actively infected with it, or had recovered from it provided the deeply sampled blood TCRbeta repertoires that made up the dataset. A freely available public database, intended as a resource for researchers studying the immune response to SARS-CoV-2, is where the repertoires were released. Samples came from the ongoing ImmuneRACE study (first 160 participants) plus 1,254 subjects from 6 global collaborators. A de-identified subject ID, COVID-19 status, age in years and sex were almost always included in the sample metadata. HLA class I and class II types, where available, came from metadata supplied by the sample provider rather than from assay-based typing. General conclusions and limits of the study: The amount of clinical and demographic metadata varied by source and participant and was provided uncurated.

The CDR3 holds 14 amino acids from the cysteine to the phenylalanine. Only the CDR3 part of the read is kept: 42 bases, read in frame from the first base. The CDR1 and CDR2 encoded by the germline V gene (reference sequence) are SSHAT and FNYEAQ. At one collaborating source in Seattle, patients were enrolled during active infection and were followed longitudinally through the course of disease. Collaborating institutions collected whole blood in K2EDTA tubes following their own protocols. Collaborator samples were shipped for TCRbeta analysis as frozen whole blood, isolated PBMCs, or DNA extracted from either sample type. TCRbeta CDR3 regions were amplified from genomic DNA by means of the immunoSEQ Assay, a bias-controlled multiplex PCR. The study's own analysis went as follows. Nucleated cell counts per sample were estimated from amplification of reference gene primers within the assay. Sequence reads were collapsed and filtered to measure the absolute abundance of every unique TCRbeta CDR3 rearrangement. For each sample, productive Simpson clonality was calculated by taking the square root of Simpson's diversity index across productive rearrangements. Drawn from immuneACCESS, this table holds only the in-frame rearrangements with V and J called that TCRdb kept. Clones are partly lost; checked studies trace under half to an unresolved V gene and leave the rest unexplained. V and J calls and clone size are copied from that table; D and trimming were computed from the DNA. The sample table contains about 150,000 clones; only one count was recorded for 75% to 90% of them. Around 15% of the sample rests with the top ten.

Sequencing input: peripheral blood. Recombination linked TRBV7-7 to TRBJ2-2; the D gene is perhaps TRBD2, on 5 matching bases. The sequence came from a man between 18 and 35 years old with COVID-19, enrolled during active disease. The CDR3 protein sequence reads: CASSFGENTGELFF. The DNA is TGTGCTAGCAGCTTCGGGGAGAACACCGGGGAGCTGTTTTTT. The full variable domain, completed from the reference TRBV7-7 and TRBJ2-2 proteins outside the CDR3, reads GAGVSQSPRYKVTKRGQDVTLRCDPISSHATLYWYQQALGQGPEFLTYFNYEAQPDKSGLPSDRFSAERPEGSISTLTIQRTEQRDSAMYRCASSFGENTGELFFGEGSRLTVL.